This T cell receptor beta chain comes out of a study of a mutant IDH1 vaccine in newly diagnosed glioma. Study summary: Those enrolled had earlier been treated with radiotherapy, temozolomide, or both, mostly both.

Between the trimmed V and J ends, which lost 0 bases and 5 bases, there was a span of 12 bases. The CDR3 runs 15 residues. Germline V gene data show CDR1 as KGHSH and CDR2 as LQKENI. Time point described: baseline, week 1 (first vaccination visit). Treatment described: pre-vaccination baseline after standard-of-care therapy. This table comes from immunoSEQ multiplex PCR, and its TCRdb copy is limited to in-frame clones, with some not included. Of 95,000 to 100,000 clones listed, approximately 90% were seen once; the top ten hold around 0.6%. The clonotype originates from a woman in her forties or fifties with glioma. Sequencing used PBMCs, obtained from a glioma patient treated with radiotherapy, temozolomide or both. The V gene is TRBV18, the J gene TRBJ2-3; D is possibly TRBD1 or TRBD2 (6 bases each). CDR3 sequence: CASSPPRGEEDTQYF. The CDR3 DNA follows: TGTGCCAGCTCACCACCGAGGGGGGAGGAAGATACGCAGTATTTT.